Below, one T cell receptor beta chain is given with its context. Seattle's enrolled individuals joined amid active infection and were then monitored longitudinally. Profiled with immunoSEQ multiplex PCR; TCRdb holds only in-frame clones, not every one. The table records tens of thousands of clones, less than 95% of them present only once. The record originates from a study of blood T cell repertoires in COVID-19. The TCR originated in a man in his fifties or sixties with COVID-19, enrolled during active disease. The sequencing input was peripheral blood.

In nucleotides, the CDR3 is TGCGCCAGCAGCCAAGCAGCAGGTTCCTACGAGCAGTACTTC. Translating it yields CASSQAAGSYEQYF. The chain couples TRBV4-3 to TRBJ2-7; no clear D gene. The CDR3 contains 14 residues. Germline lookup yields CDR1 LGHNA and CDR2 YSLEER. With 1 base removed from V and 1 base from J, the gap between germline ends came to 8 bases.